Following are 24 T cell receptor beta chains from one sample sequenced in a study of blood T cell repertoires in COVID-19. Sequencing used immunoSEQ multiplex PCR; TCRdb keeps in-frame clones, though not all of them. The sample includes around 250,000 clones, roughly 85% of them seen just once. The sample taken for sequencing was peripheral blood. These receptors came from a man aged 45 to 65 with active or convalescent COVID-19.

A single count supports this clone. The rearrangement uses TRBV7-6 and TRBJ2-3; the D is unclear. Trimming took 1 base from V and 2 from J, leaving 10 bases between them. Germline CDR1 and CDR2: SGHVS and FNYEAQ. The CDR3 sequence is 15 residues long. This CDR3 is CASSLVGGPTDTQYF. The DNA of the CDR3 is TGTGCCAGCAGCTTAGTTGGCGGTCCCACAGATACGCAGTATTTT.

In its sample, this clone was seen once. This chain joins TRBV18 and TRBJ2-5, with a possible D match to TRBD2 (6 bases). Trimming removed 0 bases at V and 4 bases at J, with 15 bases between. Germline CDR1 and CDR2: KGHSH and LQKENI. The CDR3 totals 16 residues. CDR3 sequence: CASSPPRLHGGETQYF. In DNA, the CDR3 is TGTGCCAGCTCACCACCGAGGCTACACGGGGGAGAGACCCAGTACTTC.

A single count supports this clone. The chain links TRBV6-6 to TRBJ2-1; TRBD2 might be the D (5 bases). CDR1 MNHNY and CDR2 SVGAGI come from the germline V gene (reference sequence). The CDR3 has 13 amino acids. The germline V and J ends were trimmed by 6 bases and 8 bases, with 14 bases remaining between them. In nucleotides, the CDR3 is TGTGCCAGCAGAGAGGGAATGCCCGATGAGCAGTTCTTC. This translates into CASREGMPDEQFF.

The rearrangement joins TRBV25-1 to TRBJ1-1, with no clear D. Trimming took off 0 bases at V and 6 bases at J, with 8 bases between the two ends. Germline values: CDR1 MGHDK, CDR2 SYGVNS. CDR3 length equals 13 residues. The DNA for the CDR3 is TGTGCCAGCAGTGAATACGGACTCGCTGAAGCTTTCTTT. Translation gives CASSEYGLAEAFF.

CDR3 in amino acids: CASSLSASRVLPLNEQFF. In DNA, the CDR3 is TGCGCCAGCAGCTTAAGTGCCTCCAGGGTGCTGCCTCTTAATGAGCAGTTCTTC. The gene calls are TRBV5-1 and TRBJ2-1, with a weak D call TRBD1 (5 bases). The CDR3 covers 18 residues. CDR1 and CDR2 from the germline V gene are SGHRS and YFSETQ. Trimming removed 2 bases at V and 7 bases at J, with 25 bases between.

Only one count was recorded for this clone. V and J are TRBV5-1 and TRBJ2-7; 10 bases line up with TRBD1. With 4 bases clipped from V and 5 bases from J, the junction kept 9 bases outside the gene matches. This CDR3 has 15 amino acids. Germline loops: CDR1 SGHRS, CDR2 YFSETQ. For the CDR3, the DNA is TGCGCCAGCAGCGCCCTACCGACAGGGGGCCACGAGCAGTACTTC. As protein: CASSALPTGGHEQYF.

The V gene is TRBV9, the J gene TRBJ2-7, with TRBD1 matching over 8 bases. CDR3 length: 13 residues. The trim removed 4 bases at V and 6 bases at J, leaving 6 bases unmatched. The germline CDR1 and CDR2 sequences are SGDLS and YYNGEE. The CDR3 region has the DNA TGTGCCAGCAGCCCCCAAGACAGGGGCGAGCAGTACTTC. Translated, it gives CASSPQDRGEQYF. Complete variable domain (other parts from reference TRBV9 and TRBJ2-7): DSGVTQTPKHLITATGQRVTLRCSPRSGDLSVYWYQQSLDQGLQFLIQYYNGEERAKGNILERFSAQQFPDLHSELNLSSLELGDSALYFCASSPQDRGEQYFGPGTRLTVT.

The chain couples TRBV6-5 to TRBJ2-7; 8 bases align to TRBD2. Germline V gene data show CDR1 as MNHEY and CDR2 as SVGAGI. The CDR3 length is 13 residues. V shed 6 bases and J 9 bases; nucleotides not matched to a gene: 10. CDR3 amino acids: CASSPGLVSGQYF. In nucleotides, the CDR3 is TGTGCCAGCAGCCCGGGACTAGTGTCGGGGCAGTACTTC.

The V call is TRBV30, the J call TRBJ2-3; D might be TRBD1 (5 bases). This CDR3 is built from 14 residues. Deletions cut 2 bases from V and 7 bases from J, with 16 bases between. CDR1 GTSNPN and CDR2 SVGIG come from the germline V gene (reference sequence). CDR3 protein: CAWSRTGMRNTQYF. The CDR3 DNA sequence: TGTGCCTGGAGTAGAACAGGAATGCGCAATACGCAGTATTTT. Complete variable domain (other parts from reference TRBV30 and TRBJ2-3): SQTIHQWPATLVQPVGSPLSLECTVEGTSNPNLYWYRQAAGRGLQLLFYSVGIGQISSEVPQNLSASRPQDRQFILSSKKLLLSDSGFYLCAWSRTGMRNTQYFGPGTRLTVL.

This chain uses TRBV4-1 with TRBJ1-1; D is ambiguous. The V gene's germline CDR1 is MGHRA and CDR2 YSYEKL. This CDR3 is built from 14 residues. V lost 4 bases to trimming and J lost 1 base, with 10 bases between them. CDR3: CASSRQSGNTEAFF. The DNA for the CDR3 is TGCGCCAGCAGCCGCCAATCCGGGAACACTGAAGCTTTCTTT.

The gene calls are TRBV12-3 or TRBV12-4 and TRBJ2-5; D possibly corresponds to TRBD2 (6 bases). V shed 2 bases and J shed 9 bases, with 7 bases lying between them. The CDR3 loop spans 11 amino acids. CDR3 bases: TGTGCCAGCAGTTTATCGGGAGCCCAGTACTTC. Residues: CASSLSGAQYF.

The V call is TRBV6-5, the J call TRBJ1-3; a weak D match, TRBD1 (5 bases). There are 13 residues in the CDR3. V lost 2 bases, J lost 7 bases, and 9 bases lay in between. CDR1 is MNHEY, CDR2 SVGAGI, per germline. The CDR3: CASSYGGGNTIYF. The DNA of the CDR3 is TGTGCCAGCAGTTACGGGGGGGGGAACACCATATATTTT.

The chain joins TRBV7-2 to TRBJ1-6, with 8 bases fitting TRBD1. Germline trimming cut 5 bases from V and 7 bases from J; bases unmatched to any gene: 7. Germline V lookup: CDR1 SGHTA, CDR2 FQGNSA. There are 15 residues in the CDR3. The CDR3 is CASSPQGAGNSPLHF. DNA for the CDR3: TGTGCCAGCAGCCCCCAGGGGGCAGGGAATTCACCCCTCCACTTT.

The chain carries TRBV14 and TRBJ2-7; 8 bases agree with TRBD1. With V trimmed by 6 bases and J by 6 bases, 7 bases remained unmatched. CDR1 is SGHDN, CDR2 FVKESK, per germline. The CDR3 is made up of 13 amino acids. CDR3 sequence reads: CASRYGQGGEQYF. DNA of the CDR3: TGTGCCAGCAGGTACGGACAGGGTGGCGAGCAGTACTTC.

This clone was seen a single time. The chain uses TRBV11-2 and TRBJ1-1; D unclear. The CDR3 sequence is 13 residues long. Looked up from germline, CDR1 is SGHAT and CDR2 is FQNNGV. The germline V and J ends were trimmed by 5 bases and 0 bases, with 7 bases remaining between them. The CDR3, as DNA: TGTGCCAGCAGCCCTGGAGTGAACACTGAAGCTTTCTTT. Protein product: CASSPGVNTEAFF.

In the case of this clone: Other DNA sequences from this sample encode an identical CDR3 as well. J is TRBJ1-1 and V is TRBV4-1; maybe TRBD1 (6 bases). Germline V lookup: CDR1 MGHRA, CDR2 YSYEKL. CDR3 size: 15 residues. Trimming left V 0 bases short and J 1 base short, with 9 bases between. CDR3 amino acids: CASSQDLGQNTEAFF. The CDR3 coding sequence is TGCGCCAGCAGCCAAGATTTGGGACAGAACACTGAAGCTTTCTTT.

This sequence joins TRBV29-1 and TRBJ2-3; weak D call: TRBD1 (5 bases). This CDR3 spans 17 amino acids. The V and J ends lost 1 base and 5 bases respectively, with 22 bases between them. Germline lookup yields CDR1 SQVTM and CDR2 ANQGSEA. CDR3: CSVEVLLFNDRGDTQYF. The DNA of the CDR3 is TGCAGCGTTGAAGTCCTCCTTTTTAACGATAGGGGAGATACGCAGTATTTT.

The chain carries TRBV5-1 and TRBJ2-1; 7 positions match TRBD2. The junction had 1 base not matched to a gene; V was cut back by 2 bases and J by 5 bases. Germline lookup yields CDR1 SGHRS and CDR2 YFSETQ. The CDR3 contains 13 residues. The CDR3 protein is CASSFGTNNEQFF. CDR3 sequence (DNA): TGCGCCAGCAGCTTCGGGACTAACAATGAGCAGTTCTTC.

This chain connects TRBV5-1 to TRBJ2-1; D unclear. Germline CDR1 and CDR2: SGHRS and YFSETQ. The CDR3 extends over 16 amino acids. The V end was cut by 1 base, the J end by 0 bases, with 11 bases between. The CDR3 is CASSLSARGSYNEQFF. The CDR3 region has the DNA TGCGCCAGCAGCTTGTCGGCCCGAGGCTCCTACAATGAGCAGTTCTTC.

This chain connects TRBV28 to TRBJ1-2; D uncertain. Per the germline V gene, CDR1 is MDHEN and CDR2 is SYDVKM. The CDR3 has 12 amino acids. Trimming cost V 6 bases and J 9 bases, with 14 bases left between them. CDR3: CASRGRAGSYTF. The DNA of the CDR3 is TGTGCCAGCAGGGGGAGGGCGGGGAGCTACACCTTC.

The chain recombines TRBV5-1 with TRBJ1-5; weak D call: TRBD1 (5 bases). Germline CDR1 SGHRS, CDR2 YFSETQ. The V end was cut by 1 base, the J end by 6 bases, with 35 bases between. The CDR3 runs 22 residues. The CDR3 coding sequence is TGCGCCAGCAGCTTGAGCGTCCCACAACCTCCGGGACCTGGGCCGGAGGGTCAGCCCCAGCATTTT. It is translated as CASSLSVPQPPGPGPEGQPQHF.

V is TRBV19 and J is TRBJ2-3; D gene uncertain. Germline V gives CDR1 LNHDA, CDR2 SQIVND (reference sequence). This CDR3 contains 15 residues. Trimming left V 0 bases short and J 2 bases short, with 9 bases between. DNA for the CDR3: TGTGCCAGTAGTATAGATGGAGCCGACACAGATACGCAGTATTTT. It translates to CASSIDGADTDTQYF. The variable domain in full, completed from reference TRBV19 and TRBJ2-3, reads DGGITQSPKYLFRKEGQNVTLSCEQNLNHDAMYWYRQDPGQGLRLIYYSQIVNDFQKGDIAEGYSVSREKKESFPLTVTSAQKNPTAFYLCASSIDGADTDTQYFGPGTRLTVL.

This sequence joins TRBV6-5 and TRBJ2-1; 12 bases line up with TRBD2. From germline, CDR1 is MNHEY and CDR2 SVGAGI. J lost 8 bases, V lost 5 bases, and 4 bases had no gene match. The CDR3 covers 14 residues. Here the CDR3 reads CASSLAGGVYEQFF. DNA of the CDR3: TGTGCCAGCAGTCTAGCGGGAGGGGTATATGAGCAGTTCTTC.

V gene TRBV21-1 combines with J gene TRBJ2-3; the table names TRBD2, a call not compared with the DNA. TRBV21-1 represents a pseudogene. The CDR3 extends over 17 amino acids. CDR3 in DNA: TGTGCCAGCAGCAAGGTATGGCTAGCGGGAGGCACAGATACGCAGTATTTT. The encoded protein is CASSKVWLAGGTDTQYF.